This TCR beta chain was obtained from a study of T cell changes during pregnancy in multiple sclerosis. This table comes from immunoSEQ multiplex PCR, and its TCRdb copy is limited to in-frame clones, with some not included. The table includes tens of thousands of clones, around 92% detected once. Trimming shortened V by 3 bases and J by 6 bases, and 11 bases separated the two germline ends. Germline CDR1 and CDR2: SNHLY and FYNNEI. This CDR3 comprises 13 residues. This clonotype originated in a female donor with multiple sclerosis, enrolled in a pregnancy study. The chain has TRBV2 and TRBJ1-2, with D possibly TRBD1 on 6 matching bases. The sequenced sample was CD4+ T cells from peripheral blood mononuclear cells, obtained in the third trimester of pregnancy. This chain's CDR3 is CASSDDRSHGYTF. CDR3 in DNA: TGTGCCAGCAGTGACGACAGGAGTCATGGCTACACCTTC.